This TCR beta chain is drawn from a study of blood T cell repertoires in COVID-19. Generated by immunoSEQ multiplex PCR, the TCRdb table keeps only in-frame clones and is missing some. The table lists about 150,000 clones, about nine tenths of them singletons. Germline assignment: CDR1 MNHEY and CDR2 SVGAGI. The CDR3 is 15 residues long. Trimming removed 2 bases from V and 5 bases from J, with 12 bases in between. Sequencing input: PBMCs or T cells enriched from blood (not recorded which). This receptor was obtained from a woman aged 40 to 55 who had been exposed to COVID-19. The chain has TRBV6-5 and TRBJ1-4, with D possibly TRBD1 on 5 matching bases. CDR3 coding DNA: TGTGCCAGCAGTTACGGGGGGGGAGGGAATGAAAAACTGTTTTTT. Residues: CASSYGGGGNEKLFF.